These T cell receptor beta chains were read from a single sample in a study of Ad26.COV2.S vaccination and SARS-CoV-2 variants. Assay: immunoSEQ multiplex PCR; the TCRdb copy retains only in-frame clones and omits some. The table shows about 350,000 clones, with about 90% occurring only once. The sequencing used peripheral blood, collected after recovery from COVID-19. The receptors originated from a human donor who had recovered from COVID-19. Both conserved end residues are part of each CDR3. The D gene is left open where the match is weak. Clone sizes are given selectively: once, few, many, or a class where the clone is expanded.

j_call | d_call | cdr3_length | clone_size | v_call | cdr3_nt | cdr3_aa
TRBJ1-2 | TRBD1 | 14 | - | TRBV9 | TGTGCCAGCAGCGTAGGGACAGGTGGTTTTGGCTACACCTTC | CASSVGTGGFGYTF
TRBJ1-2 | TRBD1 | 21 | - | TRBV9 | TGTGCCAGCAGTAAAACTACCGTGTACAGGGGTCGAAACAAAGCTAACTATGGCTACACCTTC | CASSKTTVYRGRNKANYGYTF
TRBJ2-7 | - | 12 | - | TRBV29-1 | TGCAGCGTCCGTACAGGGACCCACGAGCAGTACTTC | CSVRTGTHEQYF
TRBJ1-3 | - | 12 | once | TRBV6-6 | TGTGCCAGCACGGGGTCTGGAAACACCATATATTTT | CASTGSGNTIYF
TRBJ2-7 | TRBD2 | 15 | - | TRBV3-1/TRBV3-2 | TGTGCCAGCAGCCCGGGGACTACCAGCTCCTACGAGCAGTACTTC | CASSPGTTSSYEQYF
TRBJ2-1 | TRBD2 | 16 | - | TRBV6-4 | TGTGCCAGCAGTGACGGGCCTAGCGGGGGGGCCCTTGAGCAGTTCTTC | CASSDGPSGGALEQFF
TRBJ2-7 | - | 15 | - | TRBV9 | TGTGCCAGCAGCGTAGCTTCAGGGCCTCACTACGAGCAGTACTTC | CASSVASGPHYEQYF
TRBJ1-2 | - | 15 | - | TRBV5-6 | TGTGCCAGCAGCGATTTGGGTCAGGGTGACTATGGCTACACCTTC | CASSDLGQGDYGYTF
TRBJ2-5 | TRBD1 | 15 | - | TRBV7-6 | TGTGCCAGCAGCACAAAACCGGGACAGCAAGAGACCCAGTACTTC | CASSTKPGQQETQYF
TRBJ2-1 | - | 15 | - | TRBV4-1 | TGCGCCAGCAGCCAAGATTCGTCGCAGGGCGATGAGCAGTTCTTC | CASSQDSSQGDEQFF
TRBJ1-1 | TRBD1 | 14 | - | TRBV5-6 | TGTGCCAGCAGCTTGGGGACAGGGAACACTGAAGCTTTCTTT | CASSLGTGNTEAFF
TRBJ1-2 | - | 12 | - | TRBV19 | TGTGCCAGTAGTGAAGGTCGCTATGGCTACACCTTC | CASSEGRYGYTF
TRBJ1-2 | TRBD1 | 15 | once | TRBV2 | TGTGCCAGCAGTGGAGCTTGGACAGGGGAGTGGGGCTACACCTTC | CASSGAWTGEWGYTF
TRBJ2-2 | - | 15 | - | TRBV10-3 | TGTGCCATCAGCGACTTGACGACGGGCACCGGGGAGCTGTTTTTT | CAISDLTTGTGELFF
TRBJ1-2 | - | 14 | - | TRBV24-1 | TGTGCCACCGCCCTCGGTTCCCAGAGTTATGGCTACACCTTC | CATALGSQSYGYTF
TRBJ1-5 | - | 14 | - | TRBV15 | TGTGCCACCAGCAGTGTCCAGGACAATCAGCCCCAGCATTTT | CATSSVQDNQPQHF
TRBJ2-6 | - | 16 | - | TRBV11-2 | TGTGCCAGCAGCTGGACTGGTGCGTGGGGGGCCAACGTCCTGACTTTC | CASSWTGAWGANVLTF
TRBJ2-4 | TRBD2 | 15 | - | TRBV6-5 | TGTGCCAGCAGTTACTCGATTCAAGGGGAGGGCCATCAGTACTTC | CASSYSIQGEGHQYF
TRBJ2-3 | - | 13 | - | TRBV10-3 | TGTGCCATCAGTGGGGCGGGCACAGATACGCAGTATTTT | CAISGAGTDTQYF
TRBJ2-3 | - | 16 | - | TRBV7-5 | - | CARSQVGVGSTDTQYF
TRBJ2-5 | - | 14 | - | TRBV10-1 | TGCGCCAGCAGTGACTCGGACTGGGAAGAGACCCAGTACTTC | CASSDSDWEETQYF
TRBJ1-4 | - | 12 | - | TRBV29-1 | TGCAGCGTTGAAAGGGGAGGGGGGAAACTGTTTTTT | CSVERGGGKLFF
TRBJ1-3 | - | 12 | - | TRBV3-1/TRBV3-2 | TGTGCCAGCAGGGGGCTGGAGAACACCATATATTTT | CASRGLENTIYF
TRBJ2-1 | - | 12 | - | TRBV9 | TGTGCCAGCAGCGTAGGCCCCAATGAGCAGTTCTTC | CASSVGPNEQFF
TRBJ1-1 | - | 16 | once | TRBV6-1 | TGTGCCAGCAGTGAAGGCCGGGGGCGGGCGGGCACTGAAGCTTTCTTT | CASSEGRGRAGTEAFF
TRBJ1-2 | - | 13 | - | TRBV6-1 | TGTGCCAGCAGTGAATCCGGATTCTATGGCTACACCTTC | CASSESGFYGYTF
TRBJ1-2 | - | 20 | - | TRBV23-1 | TGCGCCAGCAGTCAAAGGTGGTCTCAGGACTCGTACTGGGCCCGGTATGGCTACACCTTC | CASSQRWSQDSYWARYGYTF